Listed here are 29 T cell receptor beta chains from one sample, sequenced in a study of blood T cell repertoires in COVID-19. TCRdb's copy holds only in-frame clones and misses some; the assay was immunoSEQ multiplex PCR. Of 150,000 to 200,000 clones detected, about 81% appear once; the ten largest clones hold 11%. Sequencing was performed on peripheral blood. The receptors were sampled from a human donor in a cohort sampled during active COVID-19.

The chain links TRBV7-9 to TRBJ2-1; perhaps TRBD2 as D (7 bases). Germline V gene sequence: CDR1 SEHNR, CDR2 FQNEAQ (reference sequence). V was trimmed by 5 bases and J by 10 bases, leaving 15 bases between them. This CDR3 contains 13 residues. DNA of the CDR3: TGTGCCAGCAGCCTAGGGGGAGCGGGAGAGCAGTTCTTC. This encodes CASSLGGAGEQFF.

The V call is TRBV30, the J call TRBJ1-1; D not resolved. V was shortened by 4 bases and J by 4 bases, with 7 bases between the two germline ends. The CDR3 has 11 amino acids. Germline V CDR1 and CDR2: GTSNPN, SVGIG (reference sequence). The CDR3 is CAWIRLTEAFF. For the CDR3, the DNA is TGTGCCTGGATTAGACTCACTGAAGCTTTCTTT.

This clone was counted at least ten times. The CDR3 region has the DNA TGTGCCAGCAGCCAAGGGGCGGGGCCCGGGACTGAAGCTTTCTTT. Amino acids: CASSQGAGPGTEAFF. V and J are TRBV3-1 (or the pseudogene TRBV3-2) and TRBJ1-1; the D gene is possibly TRBD1 (5 bases). The germline V and J ends were trimmed by 1 base and 5 bases, with 14 bases remaining between them. The germline gives CDR1 LGHDT, CDR2 YNNKEL (reference sequence). CDR3 size: 15 residues.

This chain joins TRBV18 and TRBJ1-2, with 7 nucleotides matching TRBD1. The CDR3 length is 16 residues. Germline loops: CDR1 KGHSH, CDR2 LQKENI. V shed 6 bases, J shed 4 bases, and the junction held 14 bases outside the gene matches. CDR3 DNA sequence: TGTGCCAGCTCCCCAGGGACAGTAGAATTAAGCTATGGCTACACCTTC. Translating gives CASSPGTVELSYGYTF. Variable domain in full (rest from reference TRBV18 and TRBJ1-2): NAGVMQNPRHLVRRRGQEARLRCSPMKGHSHVYWYRQLPEEGLKFMVYLQKENIIDESGMPKERFSAEFPKEGPSILRIQQVVRGDSAAYFCASSPGTVELSYGYTFGSGTRLTVV.

The chain uses TRBV18 and TRBJ1-3; weak D call: TRBD1 (6 bases). Germline values: CDR1 KGHSH, CDR2 LQKENI. V was shortened by 0 bases and J by 4 bases, with 10 bases between the two germline ends. The CDR3 has 15 amino acids. CDR3 bases: TGTGCCAGCTCACCACCTTGGGGGCAGGGAAACACCATATATTTT. Residues: CASSPPWGQGNTIYF. Based on the CDR3 plus reference TRBV18 and TRBJ1-3, the full variable domain is NAGVMQNPRHLVRRRGQEARLRCSPMKGHSHVYWYRQLPEEGLKFMVYLQKENIIDESGMPKERFSAEFPKEGPSILRIQQVVRGDSAAYFCASSPPWGQGNTIYFGEGSWLTVV.

The J gene is TRBJ1-1, the V gene TRBV9; the D gene is possibly TRBD1 (6 bases). Trimming took 4 bases from V and 1 from J, leaving 11 bases between them. CDR3 size: 14 residues. In germline, CDR1 is SGDLS, CDR2 YYNGEE. This chain's CDR3 is CASSFRGGNTEAFF. The CDR3 DNA is TGTGCCAGCAGCTTTCGAGGGGGGAACACTGAAGCTTTCTTT.

The genes are TRBV4-3 and TRBJ2-1, with 16 bases fitting TRBD2. After removal of 0 bases from V and 4 bases from J, the junction contained 12 bases not matched to a gene. This CDR3 spans 21 amino acids. The germline V gene has CDR1 LGHNA and CDR2 YSLEER. The CDR3 region has the DNA TGCGCCAGCAGCCAAGATTGGGGGACTAGCGGGAGGGCCGGGCCATACAATGAGCAGTTCTTC. Protein sequence: CASSQDWGTSGRAGPYNEQFF.

J is TRBJ2-1 and V is TRBV4-3; 7 positions agree with TRBD2. Unmatched junction bases numbered 15, after V lost 1 base and J lost 6 bases. Germline V CDR1 and CDR2: LGHNA, YSLEER. The CDR3 is made up of 18 amino acids. The CDR3 is CASSQGLPGGSAGNEQFF. The CDR3 DNA reads TGCGCCAGCAGCCAAGGACTCCCAGGCGGGAGTGCGGGCAATGAGCAGTTCTTC.

This chain links TRBV27 with TRBJ2-7, with TRBD2 matching over 9 bases. CDR1 and CDR2 (germline): MNHEY, SMNVEV (reference sequence). V dropped 2 bases and J dropped 4; count of bases not matched to a gene: 6. This CDR3 region has 15 residues. CDR3 loop: CASSLKRGVQYEQYF. CDR3 bases: TGTGCCAGCAGTTTAAAGCGGGGGGTTCAGTACGAGCAGTACTTC.

There are a few counts of this clone. This chain links TRBV19 with TRBJ2-7; D is unresolved. The CDR3 is 13 amino acids. Germline values: CDR1 LNHDA, CDR2 SQIVND (reference sequence). Trimming cost V 5 bases and J 2 bases, with 10 bases left between them. The CDR3 DNA sequence: TGTGCCAGTAGTCAACAGATCCCCTACGAGCAGTACTTC. This codes for CASSQQIPYEQYF.

The J gene is TRBJ1-4, the V gene TRBV5-1, with 7 bases aligning to TRBD1. The germline V gene has CDR1 SGHRS and CDR2 YFSETQ. CDR3 length: 14 amino acids. J was trimmed by 5 bases and V by 2 bases; bases with no gene match: 3. The DNA of the CDR3 is TGCGCCAGCAGCTTATTGACAGGGAATGAAAAACTGTTTTTT. Its protein product is CASSLLTGNEKLFF.

The V gene is TRBV19, the J gene TRBJ2-4; D unclear. The CDR3 spans 11 residues. V was pared by 6 bases and J by 6 bases, with 6 bases between. CDR1 is LNHDA, CDR2 SQIVND, per germline (reference sequence). CDR3 sequence (DNA): TGTGCCAGTAGGCGGTCAAACATTCAGTACTTC. Its protein product is CASRRSNIQYF.

The chain employs TRBV11-2 and TRBJ2-7, with TRBD2 matching over 10 bases. Germline V gene sequence: CDR1 SGHAT, CDR2 FQNNGV. The ends lost 5 bases at V and 2 bases at J; junction bases unmatched: 9. This CDR3 region has 16 residues. CDR3: CASSPLERGGPYEQYF. For the CDR3, the DNA is TGTGCCAGCAGCCCGCTGGAGCGGGGGGGCCCCTACGAGCAGTACTTC.

This chain links TRBV7-2 with TRBJ1-5; 7 bases map to TRBD1. Per germline, CDR1 SGHTA and CDR2 FQGNSA. The V gene end was trimmed by 5 bases and the J gene end by 1 base; junction bases not matched to a gene: 2. CDR3 length: 14 amino acids. The CDR3 loop is CASSPQGSNQPQHF. The CDR3 DNA sequence: TGTGCCAGCAGCCCACAGGGGAGCAATCAGCCCCAGCATTTT.

The chain employs TRBV9 and TRBJ2-5, with a weak D call TRBD1 (8 bases). This CDR3 has 16 residues. Germline assignment: CDR1 SGDLS and CDR2 YYNGEE. Between the trimmed V and J ends, which lost 4 bases and 0 bases, there was a span of 16 bases. Here the CDR3 DNA reads TGTGCCAGCAGCCAGGGGGCGGGGGAATACCAAGAGACCCAGTACTTC. Its protein product is CASSQGAGEYQETQYF.

The chain combines TRBV4-3 with TRBJ2-3; TRBD2 aligns across 7 bases. Germline V gene lookup returns CDR1 LGHNA and CDR2 YSLEER. The CDR3 sequence is 13 residues long. The V gene end was trimmed by 0 bases and the J gene end by 6 bases; junction bases not matched to a gene: 0. Written as DNA, the CDR3 is TGCGCCAGCAGCCAAGAAGCGGGGGATACGCAGTATTTT. Translation gives CASSQEAGDTQYF.

V usage is TRBV3-1 (or the pseudogene TRBV3-2) and J usage is TRBJ1-1; tentative D call: TRBD1 (6 bases). The V and J ends lost 4 bases and 11 bases respectively, with 17 bases between them. The CDR3 runs to 13 residues. Germline-derived CDR1 and CDR2 are LGHDT and YNNKEL (reference sequence). The CDR3 region has the DNA TGTGCCAGCAGCCCCGGGAGGGGGGAGGGGGCTTTCTTT. Residues: CASSPGRGEGAFF.

The CDR3 DNA follows: TGTGCTAGTGGTCCGGGACTAGCGGGGTCCACCGGGGAGCTGTTTTTT. This gives the protein CASGPGLAGSTGELFF. This chain connects TRBV12-5 to TRBJ2-2, with 13 positions matching TRBD2. The CDR3 sequence is 16 residues long. Germline loops: CDR1 LGHNT, CDR2 FRNRAP. Trimming took 5 bases from V and 4 from J; bases not matched to a gene: 4.

The rearrangement joins TRBV19 to TRBJ2-6, with 11 bases identical to TRBD1. Germline V gene lookup returns CDR1 LNHDA and CDR2 SQIVND (reference sequence). Losses at the gene ends were 5 bases for V and 2 bases for J; bases not matched to a gene: 14. The CDR3 extends over 20 amino acids. CDR3 region: CASSLRTGGAGIPGANVLTF. The CDR3 region has the DNA TGTGCCAGTAGTCTCAGGACAGGGGGCGCAGGGATCCCTGGGGCCAACGTCCTGACTTTC.

This clone was recorded only once. V is TRBV5-1 and J is TRBJ1-2; 8 bases are shared with TRBD1. Germline V gives CDR1 SGHRS, CDR2 YFSETQ. V gave up 0 bases and J gave up 0 bases; unmatched junction bases: 1. This CDR3 has 15 amino acids. CDR3 loop: CASSLEGQANYGYTF. CDR3 in DNA: TGCGCCAGCAGCTTGGAGGGACAGGCTAACTATGGCTACACCTTC. Full variable domain (outside the CDR3, taken from reference TRBV5-1 and TRBJ1-2): KAGVTQTPRYLIKTRGQQVTLSCSPISGHRSVSWYQQTPGQGLQFLFEYFSETQRNKGNFPGRFSGRQFSNSRSEMNVSTLELGDSALYLCASSLEGQANYGYTFGSGTRLTVV.

A remark on this clone: One end of the junction does not line up with germline, which may come from a read error. This chain uses TRBV19 with TRBJ2-1, with 11 bases aligning to TRBD2. The CDR3 sequence is 22 residues long. The germline V gene has CDR1 LNHDA and CDR2 SQIVND (reference sequence). The CDR3 DNA reads TGTGCCAGCAGTATTACGGGACTAGCGGAGGGGGCTCCCCCGAGCTCCTACAATGAGCAGTTCTTC. This codes for CASSITGLAEGAPPSSYNEQFF. The whole variable domain, remainder taken from reference TRBV19 and TRBJ2-1, is DGGITQSPKYLFRKEGQNVTLSCEQNLNHDAMYWYRQDPGQGLRLIYYSQIVNDFQKGDIAEGYSVSREKKESFPLTVTSAQKNPTAFYLCASSITGLAEGAPPSSYNEQFFGPGTRLTVL.

The rearrangement joins TRBV14 to TRBJ1-2; tentative D call: TRBD1 (5 bases). Trimming removed 4 bases from V and 7 bases from J, with 13 bases in between. Germline CDR1 is SGHDN and CDR2 is FVKESK. The CDR3 sequence is 13 residues long. The CDR3 region is CASSPTGVRGYTF. For the CDR3, the DNA is TGTGCCAGCAGCCCAACAGGAGTCCGTGGCTACACCTTC.

The chain joins TRBV7-2 to TRBJ1-2; D unclear. CDR3 size: 15 residues. Germline V gives CDR1 SGHTA, CDR2 FQGNSA. The germline V and J ends were trimmed by 0 bases and 4 bases, with 12 bases remaining between them. CDR3 protein: CASSLALPGSYGYTF. CDR3 DNA sequence: TGTGCCAGCAGCTTAGCGCTGCCAGGAAGCTATGGCTACACCTTC.

This clone was observed a few times. This specimen includes other DNA sequences encoding the same CDR3. The gene calls are TRBV4-3 and TRBJ1-1, with 7 bases lining up with TRBD1. The CDR3 is 15 amino acids. Germline V CDR1 and CDR2: LGHNA, YSLEER. The trim removed 2 bases at V and 1 base at J, leaving 4 bases unmatched. This CDR3 is CASSQWTGRNTEAFF. The CDR3 DNA reads TGCGCCAGCAGCCAATGGACAGGCCGGAACACTGAAGCTTTCTTT.

The V and J genes are TRBV21-1 and TRBJ2-4; the table's TRBD1 call for D was not verified on the DNA. TRBV21-1 is marked as a pseudogene. There are 16 residues in the CDR3. Here the CDR3 reads CASSNSRRDRVNIQYF. Here the CDR3 DNA reads TGTGCCAGCAGCAACTCCCGCCGGGACAGGGTAAACATTCAGTACTTC.

Remarks on this clone: The germline gene is not matched at one end of the junction; a read error may be the cause. This chain connects TRBV7-7 to TRBJ2-7; D is uncertain. The CDR3 contains 15 residues. The germline CDR1 and CDR2 sequences are SSHAT and FNYEAQ (reference sequence). CDR3 coding DNA: TGTGCTAGCAGCCCCGGGTCCAGCGCCTCCTACGAGCAGTACTTC. The encoded protein is CASSPGSSASYEQYF.

This chain links TRBV28 with TRBJ1-4; TRBD1 agrees at 7 bases. V was pared by 5 bases and J by 0 bases, with 12 bases of the junction left unmatched. The CDR3 extends over 18 amino acids. Germline V CDR1 and CDR2: MDHEN, SYDVKM. DNA for the CDR3: TGTGCCAGCAGTAGCGACAGGGACATTTTCTCAACTAATGAAAAACTGTTTTTT. Translation gives CASSSDRDIFSTNEKLFF.

The chain joins TRBV10-3 to TRBJ2-2, with a possible D match to TRBD1 (6 bases). The germline V and J ends were trimmed by 8 bases and 0 bases, with 13 bases remaining between them. The V gene's germline CDR1 is ENHRY and CDR2 SYGVKD. CDR3 length: 15 amino acids. CDR3 coding DNA: TGTGCCATCCCAAAACAGGGATCGAACACCGGGGAGCTGTTTTTT. This sequence encodes CAIPKQGSNTGELFF.

The chain links TRBV6-5 to TRBJ1-4; 7 positions match TRBD1. CDR1 and CDR2 from the germline V gene are MNHEY and SVGAGI. V dropped 7 bases and J dropped 5; count of bases not matched to a gene: 10. CDR3 size: 15 residues. The CDR3 protein is CASTNGQAGNEKLFF. In DNA, the CDR3 is TGTGCCAGCACGAACGGACAGGCGGGAAATGAAAAACTGTTTTTT.